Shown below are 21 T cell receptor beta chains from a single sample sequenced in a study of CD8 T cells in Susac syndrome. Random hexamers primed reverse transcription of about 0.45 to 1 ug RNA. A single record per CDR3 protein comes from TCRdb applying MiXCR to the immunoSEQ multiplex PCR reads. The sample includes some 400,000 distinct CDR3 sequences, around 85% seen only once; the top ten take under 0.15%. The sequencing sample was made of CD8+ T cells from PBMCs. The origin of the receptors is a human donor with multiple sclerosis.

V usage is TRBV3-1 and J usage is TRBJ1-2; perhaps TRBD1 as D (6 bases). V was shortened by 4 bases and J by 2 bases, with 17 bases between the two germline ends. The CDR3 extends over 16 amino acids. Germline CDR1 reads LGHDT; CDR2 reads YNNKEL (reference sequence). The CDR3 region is CASSRYGQTQNYGYTF. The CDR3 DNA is TGTGCCAGCAGCCGTTATGGACAGACACAAAACTATGGCTACACCTTC.

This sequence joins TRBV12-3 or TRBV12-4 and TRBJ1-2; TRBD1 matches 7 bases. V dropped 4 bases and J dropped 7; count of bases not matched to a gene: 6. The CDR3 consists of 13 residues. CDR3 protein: CASSSTNRGGYTF. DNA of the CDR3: TGTGCCAGCAGTTCTACGAACAGGGGTGGCTACACCTTC.

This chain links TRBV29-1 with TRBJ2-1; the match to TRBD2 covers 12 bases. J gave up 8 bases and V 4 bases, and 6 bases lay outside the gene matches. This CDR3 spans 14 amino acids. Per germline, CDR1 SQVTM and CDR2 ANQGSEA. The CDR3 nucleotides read TGCAGCGTTGGGACTAGCGGGGAACCACATGAGCAGTTCTTC. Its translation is CSVGTSGEPHEQFF.

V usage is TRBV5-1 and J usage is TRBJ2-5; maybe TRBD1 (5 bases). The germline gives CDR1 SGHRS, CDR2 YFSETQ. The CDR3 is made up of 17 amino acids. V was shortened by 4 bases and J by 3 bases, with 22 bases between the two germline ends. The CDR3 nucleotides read TGCGCCAGCAGCGCCAAAGGGATTAACAGGCGAGAAGAGACCCAGTACTTC. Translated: CASSAKGINRREETQYF.

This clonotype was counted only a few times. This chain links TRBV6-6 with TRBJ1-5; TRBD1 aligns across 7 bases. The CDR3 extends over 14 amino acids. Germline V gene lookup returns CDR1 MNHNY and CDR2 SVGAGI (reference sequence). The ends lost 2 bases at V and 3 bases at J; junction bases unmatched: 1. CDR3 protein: CASSYGTDNQPQHF. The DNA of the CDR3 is TGTGCCAGCAGTTACGGGACAGACAATCAGCCCCAGCATTTT.

DNA of the CDR3: TGTGCCAGCAGCGCCCTAGCAAAGGCGCGCGAGCAGTACTTC. Translation: CASSALAKAREQYF. The chain recombines TRBV13 with TRBJ2-7, with TRBD2 as a possible D gene (5 bases). Per the germline V gene, CDR1 is PRHDT and CDR2 is FYEKMQ (reference sequence). CDR3 length: 14 amino acids. Trimming stripped 5 bases from V and 6 bases from J, with 17 bases between.

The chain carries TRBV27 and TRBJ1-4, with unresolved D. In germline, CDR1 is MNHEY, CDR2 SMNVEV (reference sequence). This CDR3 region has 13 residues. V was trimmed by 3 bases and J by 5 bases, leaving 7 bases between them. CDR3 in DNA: TGTGCCAGCAGTTTTTATCCGAATGAAAAACTGTTTTTT. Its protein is CASSFYPNEKLFF.

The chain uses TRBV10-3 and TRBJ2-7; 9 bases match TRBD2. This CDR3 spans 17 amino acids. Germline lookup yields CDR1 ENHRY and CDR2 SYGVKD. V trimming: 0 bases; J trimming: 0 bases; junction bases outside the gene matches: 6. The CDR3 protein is CAISESWGGLASYEQYF. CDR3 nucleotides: TGTGCCATCAGTGAGTCGTGGGGGGGACTAGCCTCCTACGAGCAGTACTTC.

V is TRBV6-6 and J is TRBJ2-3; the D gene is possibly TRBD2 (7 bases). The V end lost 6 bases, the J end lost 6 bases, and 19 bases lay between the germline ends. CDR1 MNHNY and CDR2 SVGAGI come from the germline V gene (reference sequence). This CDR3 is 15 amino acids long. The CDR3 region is CASRVQGGPYDTQYF. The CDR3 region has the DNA TGTGCCAGCAGGGTACAGGGAGGGCCTTACGATACGCAGTATTTT.

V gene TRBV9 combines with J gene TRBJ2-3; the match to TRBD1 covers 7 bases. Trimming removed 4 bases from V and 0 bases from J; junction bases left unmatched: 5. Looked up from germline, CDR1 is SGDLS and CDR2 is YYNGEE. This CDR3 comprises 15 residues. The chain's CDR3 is CASSPGTVSTDTQYF. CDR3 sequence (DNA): TGTGCCAGCAGCCCAGGGACAGTGAGCACAGATACGCAGTATTTT.

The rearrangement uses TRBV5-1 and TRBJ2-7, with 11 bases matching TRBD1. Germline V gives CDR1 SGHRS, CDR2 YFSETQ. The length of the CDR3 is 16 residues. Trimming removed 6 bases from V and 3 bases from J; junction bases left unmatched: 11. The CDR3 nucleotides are TGCGCCAGCAACGAGGGACAGGGGGTTTTTATCTACGAGCAGTACTTC. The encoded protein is CASNEGQGVFIYEQYF.

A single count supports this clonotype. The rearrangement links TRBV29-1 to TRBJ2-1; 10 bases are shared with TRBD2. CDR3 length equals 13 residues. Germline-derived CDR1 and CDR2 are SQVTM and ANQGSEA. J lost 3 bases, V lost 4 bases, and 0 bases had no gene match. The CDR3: CSVASGSYNEQFF. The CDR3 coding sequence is TGCAGCGTTGCTAGCGGGAGCTACAATGAGCAGTTCTTC.

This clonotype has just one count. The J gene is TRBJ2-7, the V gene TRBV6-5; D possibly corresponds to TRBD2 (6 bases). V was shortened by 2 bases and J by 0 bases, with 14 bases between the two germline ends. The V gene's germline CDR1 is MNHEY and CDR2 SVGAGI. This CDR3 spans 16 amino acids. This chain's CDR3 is CASSYAWSGSSYEQYF. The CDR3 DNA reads TGTGCCAGCAGTTACGCCTGGTCCGGGAGCTCCTACGAGCAGTACTTC.

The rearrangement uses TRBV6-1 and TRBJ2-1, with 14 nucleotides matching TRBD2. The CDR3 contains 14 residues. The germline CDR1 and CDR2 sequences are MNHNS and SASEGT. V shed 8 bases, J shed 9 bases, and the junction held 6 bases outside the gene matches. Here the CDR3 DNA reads TGTGCCAGCCCCGGGACTAGCGGGGGAATTGAGCAGTTCTTC. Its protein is CASPGTSGGIEQFF.

For the CDR3, the DNA is TGCGCCAGCAGTGAGACGGGAGCCTACGAGCAGTACTTC. Its protein is CASSETGAYEQYF. The chain has TRBV10-1 and TRBJ2-7; weak D call: TRBD2 (6 bases). Germline-derived CDR1 and CDR2 are WNHNN and SYGVQD (reference sequence). This CDR3 comprises 13 residues. V lost 2 bases to trimming and J lost 2 bases, with 7 bases between them.

CDR3 region: CASSLSDLSTDTQYF. DNA of the CDR3: TGTGCCAGCAGCCTTTCCGACCTTAGCACAGATACGCAGTATTTT. V is TRBV28 and J is TRBJ2-3; D uncertain. The CDR3 length is 15 residues. Deletions cut 6 bases from V and 0 bases from J, with 13 bases between. CDR1 is MDHEN and CDR2 is SYDVKM in the germline V gene.

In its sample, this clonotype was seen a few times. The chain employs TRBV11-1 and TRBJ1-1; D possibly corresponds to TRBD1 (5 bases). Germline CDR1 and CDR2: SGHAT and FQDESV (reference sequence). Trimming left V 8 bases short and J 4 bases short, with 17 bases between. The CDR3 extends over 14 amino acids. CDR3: CASGTRGTGTEAFF. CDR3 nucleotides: TGTGCCAGCGGTACTCGGGGCACGGGCACTGAAGCTTTCTTT.

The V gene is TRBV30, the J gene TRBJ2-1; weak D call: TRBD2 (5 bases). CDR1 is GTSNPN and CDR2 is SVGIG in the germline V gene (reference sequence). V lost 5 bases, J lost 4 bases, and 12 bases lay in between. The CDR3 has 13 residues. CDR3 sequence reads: CAWGEFLYNEQFF. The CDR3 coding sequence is TGTGCCTGGGGGGAGTTCCTTTACAATGAGCAGTTCTTC.

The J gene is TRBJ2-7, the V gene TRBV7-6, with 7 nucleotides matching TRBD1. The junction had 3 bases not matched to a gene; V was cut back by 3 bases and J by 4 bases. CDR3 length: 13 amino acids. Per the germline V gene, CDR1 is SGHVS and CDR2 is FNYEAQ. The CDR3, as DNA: TGTGCCAGCAGCTTCGGACAGGAGTACGAGCAGTACTTC. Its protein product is CASSFGQEYEQYF.

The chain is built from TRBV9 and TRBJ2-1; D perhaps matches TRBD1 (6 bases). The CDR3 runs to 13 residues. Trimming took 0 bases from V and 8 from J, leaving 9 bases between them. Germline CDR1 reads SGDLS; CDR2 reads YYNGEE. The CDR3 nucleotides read TGTGCCAGCAGCGTAGACAGGGTAGATGAGCAGTTCTTC. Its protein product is CASSVDRVDEQFF.

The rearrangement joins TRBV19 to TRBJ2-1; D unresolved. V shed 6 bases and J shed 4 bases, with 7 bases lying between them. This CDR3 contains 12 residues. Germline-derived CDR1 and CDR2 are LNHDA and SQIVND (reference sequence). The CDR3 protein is CASSMGYNEQFF. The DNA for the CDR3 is TGTGCCAGTAGCATGGGTTACAATGAGCAGTTCTTC.